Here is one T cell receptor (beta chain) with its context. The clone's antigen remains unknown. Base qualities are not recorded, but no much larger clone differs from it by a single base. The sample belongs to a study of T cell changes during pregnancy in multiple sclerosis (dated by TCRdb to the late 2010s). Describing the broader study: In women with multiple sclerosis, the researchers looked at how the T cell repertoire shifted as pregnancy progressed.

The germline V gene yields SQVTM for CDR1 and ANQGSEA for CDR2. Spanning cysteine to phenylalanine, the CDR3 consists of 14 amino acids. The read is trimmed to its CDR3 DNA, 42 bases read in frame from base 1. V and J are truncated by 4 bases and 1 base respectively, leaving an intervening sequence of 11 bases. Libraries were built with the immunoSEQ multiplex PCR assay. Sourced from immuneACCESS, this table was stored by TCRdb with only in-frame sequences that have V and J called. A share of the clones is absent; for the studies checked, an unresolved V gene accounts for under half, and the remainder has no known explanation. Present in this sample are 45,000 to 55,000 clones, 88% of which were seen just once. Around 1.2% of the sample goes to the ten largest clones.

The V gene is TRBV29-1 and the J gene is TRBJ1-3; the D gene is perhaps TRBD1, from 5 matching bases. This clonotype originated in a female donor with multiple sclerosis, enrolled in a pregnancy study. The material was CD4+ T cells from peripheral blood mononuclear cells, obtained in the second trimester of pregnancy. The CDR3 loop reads CSVGTSGSGNTIYF. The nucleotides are TGCAGCGTTGGGACCTCAGGGTCTGGAAACACCATATATTTT.